Below, 18 T cell receptor beta chains from the same sample are listed, as sequenced in a study of CD8 T cells in Susac syndrome. Reverse transcription of about 0.45 to 1 ug RNA was carried out with random hexamers. TCRdb re-called the immunoSEQ multiplex PCR reads with MiXCR, one entry per CDR3 protein. The top ten hold approximately 0.12% of the sample, which has about 400,000 distinct CDR3 sequences, about 85% seen once. Specimen: CD8+ T cells from PBMCs. Receptors were obtained from a human donor with multiple sclerosis.

The chain joins TRBV6-1 to TRBJ2-7, with 7 bases fitting TRBD1. The V segment lost 8 bases and the J segment 2 bases; nucleotides outside the gene matches: 12. CDR1 and CDR2 (germline): MNHNS, SASEGT. This CDR3 comprises 15 residues. In nucleotides, the CDR3 is TGTGCCAGCTTTCCCCCTCGGGGACAGACCTACGAGCAGTACTTC. This encodes CASFPPRGQTYEQYF.

The chain is built from TRBV9 and TRBJ2-1, with 8 bases that match TRBD2. V lost 3 bases to trimming and J lost 4 bases; unmatched junction nucleotides: 6. There are 15 residues in the CDR3. Germline values: CDR1 SGDLS, CDR2 YYNGEE. This CDR3 reads CASSAREREYNEQFF. The CDR3 nucleotides read TGTGCCAGCAGCGCAAGAGAGCGGGAGTACAATGAGCAGTTCTTC.

The genes are TRBV27 and TRBJ1-1, with TRBD1 as a possible D gene (5 bases). Germline V gives CDR1 MNHEY, CDR2 SMNVEV (reference sequence). V dropped 6 bases and J dropped 3 bases, with 11 bases sitting between them. The CDR3 runs 13 residues. The CDR3 loop is CASSFSGYTEAFF. CDR3 nucleotides: TGTGCCAGCAGCTTTTCAGGGTACACTGAAGCTTTCTTT.

This chain joins TRBV7-9 and TRBJ2-7; D not resolved. Germline V gives CDR1 SEHNR, CDR2 FQNEAQ (reference sequence). Trimming removed 3 bases at V and 3 bases at J, with 6 bases between. The CDR3 totals 12 residues. Written as DNA, the CDR3 is TGTGCCAGCAGCTTTACTGTCTACGAGCAGTACTTC. This sequence encodes CASSFTVYEQYF.

V gene TRBV16 combines with J gene TRBJ2-1; 7 nucleotides match TRBD2. The CDR3 has 13 amino acids. J lost 6 bases, V lost 3 bases, and 2 bases had no gene match. Germline V gene lookup returns CDR1 KGHSY and CDR2 FQNENV. The CDR3 is CASSQGGVNEQFF. CDR3 in DNA: TGTGCCAGCAGCCAGGGGGGGGTCAATGAGCAGTTCTTC.

The CDR3 spells CASSEVLVRVLDEQFF. The CDR3 coding sequence is TGTGCCAGCAGTGAAGTCCTCGTCAGGGTCTTGGATGAGCAGTTCTTC. V usage is TRBV6-1 and J usage is TRBJ2-1, with D perhaps TRBD1 (5 bases). The CDR3 covers 16 residues. Between the trimmed V and J ends, which lost 1 base and 8 bases, there was a span of 18 bases. From germline, CDR1 is MNHNS and CDR2 SASEGT.

This clonotype occurred once. This chain joins TRBV30 and TRBJ1-1; D not certain. Per the germline V gene, CDR1 is GTSNPN and CDR2 is SVGIG (reference sequence). The CDR3 sequence is 11 residues long. Trimming cost V 4 bases and J 6 bases, with 9 bases left between them. The CDR3 sequence is CAWNLGAEAFF. CDR3 nucleotides: TGTGCCTGGAATCTTGGGGCTGAAGCTTTCTTT.

The chain carries TRBV19 and TRBJ2-7; 8 bases match TRBD1. CDR1 is LNHDA and CDR2 is SQIVND in the germline V gene (reference sequence). V was pared by 4 bases and J by 5 bases, with 10 bases of the junction left unmatched. CDR3 length: 15 residues. The CDR3 loop is CASSTPTGENHEQYF. As DNA, the CDR3 is TGTGCCAGTAGTACCCCGACAGGGGAAAACCACGAGCAGTACTTC.

The chain is built from TRBV6-1 and TRBJ2-2; D is unresolved. The length of the CDR3 is 13 residues. Germline values: CDR1 MNHNS, CDR2 SASEGT. The V end lost 3 bases, the J end lost 3 bases, and 5 bases lay between the germline ends. CDR3 sequence (DNA): TGTGCCAGCAGTGACGGCTACACCGGGGAGCTGTTTTTT. It is translated as CASSDGYTGELFF.

The genes are TRBV12-5 and TRBJ1-5, with D maybe TRBD1 (6 bases). CDR3 length: 16 residues. The germline V gene encodes CDR1 LGHNT and CDR2 FRNRAP. With 0 bases removed from V and 5 bases from J, the gap between germline ends came to 14 bases. The CDR3 protein is CASGLVLVPGDQPQHF. The CDR3 nucleotides are TGTGCTAGTGGTTTGGTACTGGTGCCAGGGGATCAGCCCCAGCATTTT. Together with reference TRBV12-5 and TRBJ1-5, the CDR3 gives the full variable domain: DARVTQTPRHKVTEMGQEVTMRCQPILGHNTVFWYRQTMMQGLELLAYFRNRAPLDDSGMPKDRFSAEMPDATLATLKIQPSEPRDSAVYFCASGLVLVPGDQPQHFGDGTRLSIL.

The chain carries TRBV6-1 and TRBJ1-2; 9 bases line up with TRBD1. The CDR3 runs 16 residues. The J segment lost 3 bases and the V segment lost 6 bases, leaving 11 bases of the junction unmatched. Germline CDR1 MNHNS, CDR2 SASEGT. This CDR3 is CASSEPTGGRHYGYTF. CDR3 bases: TGTGCCAGCAGCGAACCTACAGGGGGCAGACACTATGGCTACACCTTC.

The chain recombines TRBV19 with TRBJ1-4; D is ambiguous. The germline V gene encodes CDR1 LNHDA and CDR2 SQIVND (reference sequence). V was clipped by 7 bases and J by 6 bases, with 12 bases between them. The CDR3 length is 13 residues. The CDR3 region has the DNA TGTGCCAGTAAATGGGAGGCCGATGAAAAACTGTTTTTT. It yields the protein CASKWEADEKLFF.

The V and J genes are TRBV20-1 and TRBJ2-1, with 7 bases that match TRBD2. This CDR3 is built from 14 residues. V was pared by 5 bases and J by 6 bases, with 10 bases of the junction left unmatched. Germline CDR1 DFQATT, CDR2 SNEGSKA (reference sequence). The CDR3, as DNA: TGCAGTGCTGAGCGGGACCCCACCGTCAATGAGCAGTTCTTC. Translating it yields CSAERDPTVNEQFF.

The V and J genes are TRBV5-1 and TRBJ2-7; 11 bases match TRBD1. Per the germline V gene, CDR1 is SGHRS and CDR2 is YFSETQ. V lost 4 bases, J lost 3 bases, and 6 bases stayed unmatched. The CDR3 contains 15 residues. The CDR3: CASSPRTGGRYEQYF. In nucleotides, the CDR3 is TGCGCCAGCAGCCCCAGGACAGGGGGCCGCTACGAGCAGTACTTC.

This clonotype was recorded a few times. The chain recombines TRBV27 with TRBJ2-7; 8 bases are shared with TRBD1. Germline CDR1 is MNHEY and CDR2 is SMNVEV (reference sequence). With 3 bases clipped from V and 7 bases from J, the junction kept 8 bases outside the gene matches. This CDR3 comprises 14 residues. CDR3 DNA: TGTGCCAGCAGTTTTGGCAGGGGGCCATGGGAGCAGTACTTC. Translated: CASSFGRGPWEQYF.

The chain links TRBV3-1 to TRBJ2-2, with 9 bases identical to TRBD2. After removal of 5 bases from V and 5 bases from J, the junction contained 6 bases not matched to a gene. This CDR3 contains 15 residues. Per germline, CDR1 LGHDT and CDR2 YNNKEL (reference sequence). As DNA, the CDR3 is TGTGCCAGCAGCAATAGCGGGAGCGAGACCGGGGAGCTGTTTTTT. Its protein is CASSNSGSETGELFF.

The J gene is TRBJ2-3, the V gene TRBV7-2; the D gene is possibly TRBD1 (5 bases). Trimming stripped 1 base from V and 3 bases from J, with 11 bases between. This CDR3 contains 15 residues. The germline gives CDR1 SGHTA, CDR2 FQGNSA. DNA of the CDR3: TGTGCCAGCAGCTTAGGGACATTACCAACAGATACGCAGTATTTT. It is translated as CASSLGTLPTDTQYF.

The chain employs TRBV19 and TRBJ1-5; D call uncertain. From germline, CDR1 is LNHDA and CDR2 SQIVND (reference sequence). The ends were cut back, 3 bases at V and 0 bases at J, with 6 bases in the middle. The CDR3 runs 14 residues. CDR3 residues: CASSIRGSNQPQHF. CDR3 in DNA: TGTGCCAGTAGTATCCGGGGTAGCAATCAGCCCCAGCATTTT.